These 26 T cell receptor beta chains were sequenced from one sample in a study of T cells in Graves' hyperthyroidism and ophthalmopathy. Researchers took RNA transcripts and amplified the TCR beta CDR3 regions from them. The primer set for the first-round RT-PCR of the TCR CDR3 was HTBI. Each CDR3 protein gets one entry after TCRdb re-called the multiplex PCR reads with MiXCR. The sample has a few hundred thousand distinct CDR3 sequences, around 15% seen once; the top ten hold 4% to 6.5%. Sequenced material: blood. These receptors were obtained from a woman younger than 35 with Graves' hyperthyroidism.

This rearrangement joins TRBV6-5 to TRBJ1-1; D is ambiguous. The V end was cut by 2 bases, the J end by 4 bases, with 11 bases between. The CDR3 spans 14 residues. CDR1 is MNHEY, CDR2 SVGAGI, per germline. The DNA of the CDR3 is TGTGCCAGCAGTTACGCCGGGGAAGGCACTGAAGCTTTCTTT. This encodes CASSYAGEGTEAFF.

This clonotype has at least ten counts. The rearrangement uses TRBV20-1 and TRBJ2-7; D might be TRBD1 or TRBD2, each matching 7 bases. CDR1 DFQATT and CDR2 SNEGSKA come from the germline V gene (reference sequence). The CDR3 covers 13 residues. Trimming pared 6 bases from V and 6 bases from J, leaving 18 bases between. CDR3 DNA: TGCAGTGCCTATTACCAGGGGGGGGGCGAGCAGTACTTC. Amino acids: CSAYYQGGGEQYF.

V is TRBV4-2 and J is TRBJ1-4, with 8 bases lining up with TRBD1. This CDR3 comprises 14 residues. Losses at the gene ends were 0 bases for V and 7 bases for J; bases not matched to a gene: 1. The germline V gene encodes CDR1 LGHNA and CDR2 YNFKEQ. The CDR3 region has the DNA TGTGCCAGCAGCCAAGACAGGGGGCGTGAAAAACTGTTTTTT. Its protein is CASSQDRGREKLFF.

V gene TRBV28 combines with J gene TRBJ1-6, with unresolved D. CDR3 length: 14 residues. Germline values: CDR1 MDHEN, CDR2 SYDVKM. Trimming took off 3 bases at V and 4 bases at J, with 7 bases between the two ends. CDR3 DNA: TGTGCCAGCAGTTTTACAGTTTATAATTCACCCCTCCACTTT. Translation: CASSFTVYNSPLHF. Looking up the rest from reference TRBV28 and TRBJ1-6 gives the full variable domain: DVKVTQSSRYLVKRTGEKVFLECVQDMDHENMFWYRQDPGLGLRLIYFSYDVKMKEKGDIPEGYSVSREKKERFSLILESASTNQTSMYLCASSFTVYNSPLHFGNGTRLTVT.

This clonotype has a handful of counts. This sequence joins TRBV20-1 and TRBJ1-1; D not certain. This CDR3 region has 14 residues. V lost 3 bases and J lost 0, with 11 bases in between. Germline CDR1 DFQATT, CDR2 SNEGSKA (reference sequence). DNA of the CDR3: TGCAGTGCTAGGGCTCGGATTATGAACACTGAAGCTTTCTTT. Translating it yields CSARARIMNTEAFF.

This clonotype was observed many times. The chain combines TRBV2 with TRBJ2-3; the D call may be TRBD1 or TRBD2 (5 bases each). Trimming cost V 4 bases and J 5 bases, with 13 bases left between them. The CDR3 covers 14 residues. Looked up from germline, CDR1 is SNHLY and CDR2 is FYNNEI. CDR3 sequence reads: CASSGGASVDTQYF. The CDR3 bases are TGTGCCAGCAGTGGAGGGGCCAGTGTAGATACGCAGTATTTT.

In this sample, this clonotype turned up many times. V and J are TRBV12-3 or TRBV12-4 and TRBJ2-1; 8 bases are a match to TRBD1. This CDR3 is built from 15 residues. With V trimmed by 7 bases and J by 0 bases, 5 bases remained unmatched. In DNA form, the CDR3 reads TGTGCCAGCACGTTTACAGGGGGCTCCTACAATGAGCAGTTCTTC. This gives the protein CASTFTGGSYNEQFF.

Ten or more counts support this clonotype. This rearrangement joins TRBV20-1 to TRBJ1-2; possibly TRBD1 for D (6 bases). The CDR3 runs to 15 residues. Between the trimmed V and J ends, which lost 0 bases and 4 bases, there was a span of 15 bases. The germline V gene encodes CDR1 DFQATT and CDR2 SNEGSKA (reference sequence). In nucleotides, the CDR3 is TGCAGTGCTAGAGATTTAGGGGGAAAGGGCTATGGCTACACCTTC. Residues: CSARDLGGKGYGYTF.

This clonotype was detected many times. V usage is TRBV6-2 or TRBV6-3 and J usage is TRBJ2-7; D remains unclear. The CDR3 totals 16 residues. Germline CDR1 and CDR2: MNHEY and SVGEGT. V was clipped by 0 bases and J by 3 bases, with 15 bases between them. The CDR3 loop reads CASSYSFPGKLYEQYF. CDR3 sequence (DNA): TGTGCCAGCAGTTACTCGTTTCCCGGAAAACTCTACGAGCAGTACTTC.

The genes are TRBV20-1 and TRBJ2-7; D remains unclear. CDR1 is DFQATT and CDR2 is SNEGSKA in the germline V gene (reference sequence). The CDR3 runs to 11 residues. In nucleotides, the CDR3 is TGCAGCTACGGTGGAACGTACGAGCAGTACTTC. It translates to CSYGGTYEQYF.

This clonotype was counted many times. The CDR3 coding sequence is TGTGCCAGCAGTGAAGGGAGCGGCTGGGGAGGACCCCTCCACTTT. Translating it yields CASSEGSGWGGPLHF. J is TRBJ1-6 and V is TRBV5-6; D is unclear. CDR1 is SGHDT and CDR2 is YYEEEE in the germline V gene. The CDR3 totals 15 residues. V lost 5 bases, J lost 12 bases, and 21 bases lay in between.

This clonotype has a handful of counts. This chain links TRBV2 with TRBJ1-5; D uncertain. Looked up from germline, CDR1 is SNHLY and CDR2 is FYNNEI. CDR3 size: 14 residues. The ends were cut back, 7 bases at V and 1 base at J, with 11 bases in the middle. The CDR3 sequence is CASNWEGSNQPQHF. CDR3 in DNA: TGTGCCAGCAATTGGGAAGGGAGCAATCAGCCCCAGCATTTT.

This clonotype was counted many times. V and J are TRBV6-6 and TRBJ1-6, with a tentative D call TRBD1 (5 bases). The CDR3 is 16 amino acids. Trimming shortened V by 2 bases and J by 9 bases, and 17 bases separated the two germline ends. Germline V gives CDR1 MNHNY, CDR2 SVGAGI (reference sequence). The CDR3 DNA sequence: TGTGCCAGCAGTTACCGGGACCCCGCGGCCGGTTCACCCCTCCACTTT. It encodes CASSYRDPAAGSPLHF.

This clonotype was found once. The chain has TRBV6-5 and TRBJ1-1; D possibly corresponds to TRBD1 (6 bases). Germline values: CDR1 MNHEY, CDR2 SVGAGI. The length of the CDR3 is 15 residues. V lost 4 bases to trimming and J lost 6 bases, with 18 bases between them. CDR3 bases: TGTGCCAGCAGTTCCCGGGGACAAGGGGCCCCTGAAGCTTTCTTT. Protein product: CASSSRGQGAPEAFF.

This clonotype was detected many times. The chain has TRBV7-2 and TRBJ2-3; D is unclear. The V end was cut by 4 bases, the J end by 4 bases, with 9 bases between. Germline V lookup: CDR1 SGHTA, CDR2 FQGNSA. This CDR3 contains 13 residues. The CDR3 DNA is TGTGCCAGCAGCTCAGATTGGGCAGATACGCAGTATTTT. Translation gives CASSSDWADTQYF.

This clonotype has at least ten counts. The chain links TRBV28 to TRBJ2-6; D gene unclear. Trimming removed 3 bases from V and 0 bases from J, with 9 bases in between. Germline values: CDR1 MDHEN, CDR2 SYDVKM. The CDR3 extends over 16 amino acids. This CDR3 is CASSFLSDSGANVLTF. CDR3 nucleotide sequence: TGTGCCAGCAGTTTCCTCAGCGACTCTGGGGCCAACGTCCTGACTTTC.

This clonotype was found many times. The chain combines TRBV28 with TRBJ2-2; tentatively, D is TRBD2 (6 bases). Germline CDR1 is MDHEN and CDR2 is SYDVKM. The CDR3 runs 17 residues. V was pared by 4 bases and J by 4 bases, with 19 bases between. CDR3 in DNA: TGTGCCAGCAGTTACTTCGGACTATCCCGTCTCACCGGGGAGCTGTTTTTT. Protein sequence: CASSYFGLSRLTGELFF.

This clonotype was seen many times. The chain employs TRBV20-1 and TRBJ1-5, with D possibly matching TRBD1 (6 bases). The CDR3 extends over 12 amino acids. Germline loops: CDR1 DFQATT, CDR2 SNEGSKA (reference sequence). With 3 bases removed from V and 6 bases from J, the gap between germline ends came to 9 bases. CDR3 sequence (DNA): TGCAGTGCTAGTACGACAGGTCAGCCCCAGCATTTT. This sequence encodes CSASTTGQPQHF.

This clonotype was seen many times. The chain employs TRBV5-1 and TRBJ1-1, with D possibly TRBD1 on 5 matching bases. CDR1 is SGHRS and CDR2 is YFSETQ in the germline V gene. CDR3 size: 14 residues. Trimming shortened V by 3 bases and J by 4 bases, and 13 bases separated the two germline ends. CDR3: CASSSIRGGTEAFF. CDR3 nucleotide sequence: TGCGCCAGCAGCTCGATCCGGGGGGGCACTGAAGCTTTCTTT.

The chain has TRBV20-1 and TRBJ1-1, with TRBD1 matching over 7 bases. Germline assignment: CDR1 DFQATT and CDR2 SNEGSKA (reference sequence). V shed 0 bases and J 6 bases; nucleotides not matched to a gene: 10. The CDR3 length is 15 residues. The CDR3 reads CSARDVKQGKPEAFF. The DNA for the CDR3 is TGCAGTGCTAGAGACGTAAAACAGGGGAAGCCTGAAGCTTTCTTT.

This chain connects TRBV18 to TRBJ2-2; D perhaps matches TRBD1 (5 bases). The CDR3 loop spans 16 amino acids. CDR1 and CDR2 (germline): KGHSH, LQKENI. V was clipped by 3 bases and J by 1 base, with 12 bases between them. CDR3 loop: CASSPSNQGNTGELFF. As DNA, the CDR3 is TGTGCCAGCTCACCCTCAAATCAGGGGAACACCGGGGAGCTGTTTTTT.

This clonotype was detected many times. The chain employs TRBV27 and TRBJ1-1; no clear D gene. This CDR3 is built from 14 residues. The ends were cut back, 4 bases at V and 8 bases at J, with 17 bases in the middle. CDR1 is MNHEY and CDR2 is SMNVEV in the germline V gene (reference sequence). The CDR3 DNA sequence: TGTGCCAGCAGTTCTTTCGAATTACGCCCGGAAGCTTTCTTT. It codes for CASSSFELRPEAFF.

The table lists this clonotype with many counts. V and J are TRBV20-1 and TRBJ2-7; 10 nucleotides align to TRBD2. CDR1 DFQATT and CDR2 SNEGSKA come from the germline V gene (reference sequence). CDR3 length: 15 amino acids. V lost 0 bases to trimming and J lost 2 bases; unmatched junction nucleotides: 4. As DNA, the CDR3 is TGCAGTGCTAGAGATTTAGCGGGAGGCACCTACGAGCAGTACTTC. This encodes CSARDLAGGTYEQYF.

The sample holds a few counts of this clonotype. The gene calls are TRBV7-9 and TRBJ2-2; 8 bases map to TRBD2. The CDR3 is 16 amino acids. J was trimmed by 6 bases and V by 5 bases; bases with no gene match: 11. Germline-derived CDR1 and CDR2 are SEHNR and FQNEAQ (reference sequence). The CDR3 loop reads CASSRPGLGLSGELFF. The CDR3 bases are TGTGCCAGCAGCCGACCGGGACTAGGTCTGTCCGGGGAGCTGTTTTTT. Using reference TRBV7-9 and TRBJ2-2 for the parts outside the CDR3, the full variable domain is DTGVSQNPRHKITKRGQNVTFRCDPISEHNRLYWYRQTLGQGPEFLTYFQNEAQLEKSRLLSDRFSAERPKGSFSTLEIQRTEQGDSAMYLCASSRPGLGLSGELFFGEGSRLTVL.

This clonotype was observed many times. The J gene is TRBJ2-7, the V gene TRBV3-1; no clear D gene. The germline V gene encodes CDR1 LGHDT and CDR2 YNNKEL (reference sequence). This CDR3 has 14 residues. V lost 1 base and J lost 3, with 10 bases in between. CDR3 residues: CASSQGLVLYEQYF. CDR3 coding DNA: TGTGCCAGCAGCCAAGGTCTGGTGCTCTACGAGCAGTACTTC.

This clonotype has ten or more counts. The CDR3 sequence is CASSNQGNQYEQYF. The CDR3 nucleotides read TGTGCCAGCAGTAACCAGGGTAATCAGTACGAGCAGTACTTC. The chain couples TRBV12-3 or TRBV12-4 to TRBJ2-7; a possible D gene is TRBD1 (5 bases). V was clipped by 5 bases and J by 4 bases, with 15 bases between them. The CDR3 runs 14 residues.